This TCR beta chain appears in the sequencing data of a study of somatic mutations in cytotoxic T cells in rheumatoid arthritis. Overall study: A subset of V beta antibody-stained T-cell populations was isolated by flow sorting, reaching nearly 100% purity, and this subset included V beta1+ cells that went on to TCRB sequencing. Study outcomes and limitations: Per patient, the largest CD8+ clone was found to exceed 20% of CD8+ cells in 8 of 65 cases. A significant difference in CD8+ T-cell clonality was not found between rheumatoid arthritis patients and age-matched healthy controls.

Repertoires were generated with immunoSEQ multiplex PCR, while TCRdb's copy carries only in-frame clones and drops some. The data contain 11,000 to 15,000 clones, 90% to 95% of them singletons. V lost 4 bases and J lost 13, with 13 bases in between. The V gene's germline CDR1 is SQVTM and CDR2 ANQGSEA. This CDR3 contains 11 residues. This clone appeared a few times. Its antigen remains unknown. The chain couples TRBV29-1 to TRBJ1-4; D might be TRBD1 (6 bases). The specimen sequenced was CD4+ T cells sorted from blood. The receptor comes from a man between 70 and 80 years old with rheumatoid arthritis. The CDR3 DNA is TGCAGCGTTGCTTCGGGGACATTACTGTTTTTT. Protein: CSVASGTLLFF. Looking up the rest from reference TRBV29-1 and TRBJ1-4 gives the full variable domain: SAVISQKPSRDICQRGTSLTIQCQVDSQVTMMFWYRQQPGQSLTLIATANQGSEATYESGFVIDKFPISRPNLTFSTLTVSNMSPEDSSIYLCSVASGTLLFFGSGTQLSVL.